These T cell receptor beta chains were read from a single sample in a study of siplizumab effects on memory and regulatory T cells. TCRdb keeps only in-frame clones here, not all; method: immunoSEQ multiplex PCR. The sample holds 60,000 to 70,000 clones, 80% to 90% seen once. Input material: Tregs sorted from blood. The source is a human donor in good health. Both conserved end residues are part of each CDR3. D genes are given only for firm matches. The size of a clone is reported for some rows only, either as once, few or many, or as a class for expanded clones.

j_call,clone_size,v_call,d_call,cdr3_aa,cdr3_nt
TRBJ1-5,.,TRBV6-1,.,CASSRGLENQPQHF,TGTGCCAGCAGTCGGGGACTTGAAAATCAGCCCCAGCATTTT
TRBJ2-3,.,TRBV18,.,CASSPLGGSTDTQYF,TGTGCCAGCTCACCTCTAGGCGGGAGCACAGATACGCAGTATTTT
TRBJ2-1,.,TRBV6-5,TRBD2,CASGGGAAHNEQFF,TGTGCCAGCGGGGGAGGGGCAGCCCACAATGAGCAGTTCTTC
TRBJ2-7,.,TRBV30,.,CAWSRGTTASYEQYF,TGTGCCTGGAGTCGCGGGACGACGGCCTCCTACGAGCAGTACTTC
TRBJ1-2,.,TRBV7-2,.,CASSLEGLKGYTF,TGTGCCAGCAGCTTGGAAGGGTTGAAGGGCTACACCTTC
TRBJ2-6,.,TRBV7-2,.,CASSPFSSGANVLTF,TGTGCCAGCAGCCCATTCTCCTCTGGGGCCAACGTCCTGACTTTC
TRBJ2-1,.,TRBV7-2,TRBD2,CASSLAGRASSYNEQFF,TGTGCCAGCAGCTTAGCCGGGAGGGCAAGCTCCTACAATGAGCAGTTCTTC
TRBJ2-3,.,TRBV5-1,.,CASSLTGGDTQYF,TGCGCCAGCAGTTTAACCGGGGGCGATACGCAGTATTTT
TRBJ2-2,.,TRBV7-3,TRBD2,CASSSPGGPGELFF,TGTGCCAGCAGCTCCCCGGGAGGCCCCGGGGAGCTGTTTTTT
TRBJ1-4,.,TRBV28,.,CASSLVGTLFF,TGTGCCAGCAGTTTAGTCGGGACACTGTTTTTT
TRBJ1-2,.,TRBV4-3,TRBD1,CASSQERSGGWYGYTF,TGCGCCAGCAGCCAAGAACGGTCAGGGGGGTGGTATGGCTACACCTTC
TRBJ2-5,.,TRBV12-5,TRBD1,CASGRLGTGLLETQYF,TGTGCTAGTGGCCGACTCGGGACAGGGCTGTTGGAGACCCAGTACTTC
TRBJ1-1,.,TRBV28,.,CASSPPGFGNTEAFF,TGTGCCAGCAGTCCCCCGGGGTTCGGGAACACTGAAGCTTTCTTT
TRBJ1-4,.,TRBV6-5,.,CASSYSFQRGEKLFF,TGTGCCAGCAGTTACTCGTTCCAGAGAGGTGAAAAACTGTTTTTT
TRBJ1-2,once,TRBV6-5,.,CASSLDSYGYTF,TGTGCCAGCAGCCTGGACAGCTATGGCTACACCTTC
TRBJ2-7,.,TRBV29-1,.,CSLRDGTYEQYF,TGCAGCCTCCGGGACGGCACCTACGAGCAGTACTTC
TRBJ1-4,.,TRBV27,.,CASSPVKSRPSGEKLFF,TGTGCCAGCAGTCCCGTTAAAAGTCGGCCTTCTGGGGAAAAACTGTTTTTT
TRBJ1-1,medium-sized,TRBV6-5,.,CASSYKQDTEAFF,TGTGCCAGCAGTTATAAACAAGACACTGAAGCTTTCTTT
TRBJ1-3,.,TRBV19,TRBD1,CASSRTGGAGNTIYF,TGTGCCAGTAGTCGGACAGGGGGTGCAGGAAACACCATATATTTT
TRBJ1-1,.,TRBV28,.,CASSLSGVTEAFF,TGTGCCAGCAGTTTATCAGGGGTCACTGAAGCTTTCTTT
TRBJ1-1,once,TRBV18,.,CASSPPSGNTEAFF,TGTGCCAGCTCACCACCTTCGGGGAACACTGAAGCTTTCTTT
TRBJ2-7,.,TRBV10-3,.,CATGGEASYEQYF,TGTGCCACTGGAGGGGAGGCGTCCTACGAGCAGTACTTC
TRBJ2-1,.,TRBV5-1,.,CASSLTFALEQFF,TGCGCCAGCAGCTTGACTTTTGCTCTTGAGCAGTTCTTC
TRBJ2-2,.,TRBV21-1,.,CASSKEGYAWGGELFF,TGTGCCAGCAGCAAAGAGGGCTACGCGTGGGGCGGGGAGCTGTTTTTT
TRBJ2-1,.,TRBV5-1,.,CASRRAGGEYNEQFF,TGCGCCAGCCGGCGTGCGGGCGGGGAATACAATGAGCAGTTCTTC
TRBJ2-1,.,TRBV15,TRBD2,CATSRDRASGRALLDEQFF,TGTGCCACCAGCAGAGATAGGGCTAGCGGGAGGGCCCTCCTGGATGAGCAGTTCTTC
TRBJ1-1,.,TRBV6-6,.,CASSSPNTEAFF,TGTGCCAGCAGTTCTCCGAACACTGAAGCTTTCTTT
TRBJ1-6,.,TRBV18,.,CASSLEGNSPLHF,TGTGCCAGCTCGCTAGAGGGGAATTCACCCCTCCACTTT
TRBJ1-6,.,TRBV6-5,.,CASSYRGGGSPLHF,TGTGCCAGCAGTTACCGGGGGGGCGGTTCACCCCTCCACTTT
TRBJ2-1,.,TRBV21-1,.,CASSKGGTSISNEQFF,TGTGCCAGCAGCAAAGGTGGGACTAGCATCTCCAATGAGCAGTTCTTC
TRBJ1-5,once,TRBV19,.,CASRQRSDQPQHF,TGTGCCAGTAGGCAGCGTAGCGATCAGCCCCAGCATTTT
TRBJ2-7,.,TRBV6-1,.,CASSEEDASSYEQYF,TGTGCCAGCAGTGAGGAGGACGCCAGCTCCTACGAGCAGTACTTC
TRBJ2-1,.,TRBV2,TRBD2,CANSTASGYNEQFF,TGTGCCAACAGCACGGCTAGCGGATACAATGAGCAGTTCTTC
TRBJ2-1,.,TRBV20-1,.,CSARTHEQFF,TGCAGTGCCAGGACCCATGAGCAGTTCTTC
TRBJ2-6,.,TRBV19,.,CASSIRTNSGANVLTF,TGTGCCAGTAGTATTAGGACAAACTCTGGGGCCAACGTCCTGACTTTC
TRBJ2-5,.,TRBV11-1,.,CASSLTGIQETQYF,TGTGCCAGCAGTTTAACGGGCATCCAAGAGACCCAGTACTTC
TRBJ1-6,.,TRBV7-8,.,CASSSGGNSPLHF,TGTGCCAGCAGCTCGGGCGGGAATTCACCCCTCCACTTT
TRBJ1-5,.,TRBV11-2,.,CASSLAQGSPQHF,TGTGCCAGCAGCTTAGCGCAGGGCTCGCCCCAGCATTTT
TRBJ2-1,.,TRBV30,.,CAWSLGRRVGEQFF,TGTGCCTGGAGCCTGGGACGGAGGGTTGGTGAGCAGTTCTTC
TRBJ1-2,.,TRBV25-1,.,CASSEYAAYGYTF,TGTGCCAGCAGTGAATACGCAGCGTATGGCTACACCTTC
TRBJ2-7,.,TRBV28,.,CASSFGGHYEQYF,TGTGCCAGCAGCTTTGGGGGACACTACGAGCAGTACTTC
TRBJ1-2,.,TRBV14,.,CASSQAGRSNYGYTF,TGTGCCAGCAGCCAAGCGGGAAGGAGTAACTATGGCTACACCTTC